The T cell receptor (beta chain) described here comes from a study of cytomegalovirus exposure and HLA in healthy donors. Broader study findings: The authors enumerated 180 or so TCR beta chains as linked to cytomegalovirus. A likely sequencing artifact accounted for one observed cluster of highly shared sequence variants. Most TCR sequences proved rare, with some public TCRs found in many donors.

The PCR made use of 60 Vbeta and 13 Jbeta primers. The assay was immunoSEQ multiplex PCR, and TCRdb's table has in-frame clones only and misses some. This sample has 110,000 or so clones, with roughly 79% found just once. Healthy bone marrow donors formed the donor group. The V end was cut by 3 bases, the J end by 4 bases, with 18 bases between. CDR1 is SGHTA, CDR2 FQGTGA, per germline. The CDR3 is 16 residues long. About this clone: As yet, its antigen is unknown.

The sequence came from a woman aged 50 to 65 in good health and CMV-seropositive. V usage is TRBV7-3 and J usage is TRBJ2-5; D is possibly TRBD2 (7 bases). Sequenced sample: PBMCs. The CDR3 spells CASSLEGEGRGETQYF. Written as DNA, the CDR3 is TGTGCCAGCAGCTTGGAGGGGGAGGGCCGCGGAGAGACCCAGTACTTC.